The source of this T cell receptor beta chain is a study of identical twins. The study, taken as a whole, reports: Invariant populations such as MAIT and iNKT cells could partly muddle zero-insertion analyses. Twins showed weaker excess sharing in their beta out-of-frame sequences. Cord blood beta clonotypes that were abundant carried fewer insertions, and memory repertoires showed no such trend.

The cDNA had a unique molecular identifier and a template-switch universal primer site. TCRdb reprocessed the 5' RACE reads via MiXCR and lists one record per CDR3 protein. The sample yields about 1.7 million distinct CDR3 sequences, about 30% seen once. This clonotype occurred many times. The antigen is unknown. The V gene lost 3 bases and the J gene lost 1 base, with 7 bases spanning the gap. Germline CDR1 SQVTM, CDR2 ANQGSEA. CDR3 length equals 12 residues. The sequenced sample was cord blood. The genes are TRBV29-1 and TRBJ2-7; either TRBD1 or TRBD2 may fit D (5 bases each). The receptor was derived from a newborn girl in good health. The CDR3 region has the DNA TGCAGCGTTGATTGGGGGTCCTACGAGCAGTACTTC. This encodes CSVDWGSYEQYF.